Listed here are 24 T cell receptor beta chains from one sample, sequenced in a study of shared T cell receptors in the human thymus. TCRdb's table, derived via immunoSEQ multiplex PCR, lists solely in-frame clones and lacks some. Of some 760,000 clones in the sample, 80% to 90% are singletons; the top ten hold around 0.01%. This same sample was also taken into another study, of human thymus T cells.

Material for sequencing was thymocytes. The source of these receptors is a girl under two years old with a congenital heart defect.

The gene calls are TRBV5-1 and TRBJ1-2, with 8 bases fitting TRBD1. Per the germline V gene, CDR1 is SGHRS and CDR2 is YFSETQ. The CDR3 length is 15 residues. V dropped 0 bases and J dropped 3; count of bases not matched to a gene: 4. This CDR3 is CASSLAAGGYYGYTF. DNA of the CDR3: TGCGCCAGCAGCTTGGCCGCAGGGGGCTACTATGGCTACACCTTC.

In its sample, this clone was seen a few times. As DNA, the CDR3 is TGTGCTAGTGGTTTTCAGGGACTGAACACAGATACGCAGTATTTT. This encodes CASGFQGLNTDTQYF. The genes are TRBV12-5 and TRBJ2-3; D is perhaps TRBD2 (6 bases). The V gene lost 3 bases and the J gene lost 2 bases, with 12 bases spanning the gap. Per germline, CDR1 LGHNT and CDR2 FRNRAP. The CDR3 is made up of 15 amino acids.

This clone has more than one count but fewer than ten. The gene calls are TRBV19 and TRBJ2-2, with unresolved D. Germline V lookup: CDR1 LNHDA, CDR2 SQIVND (reference sequence). V dropped 7 bases and J dropped 2 bases, with 17 bases sitting between them. This CDR3 has 16 residues. The CDR3 protein is CASTRNMAVNTGELFF. CDR3 nucleotide sequence: TGTGCCAGTACCCGAAACATGGCCGTAAACACCGGGGAGCTGTTTTTT. Drawing the rest from reference TRBV19 and TRBJ2-2, the complete variable domain is DGGITQSPKYLFRKEGQNVTLSCEQNLNHDAMYWYRQDPGQGLRLIYYSQIVNDFQKGDIAEGYSVSREKKESFPLTVTSAQKNPTAFYLCASTRNMAVNTGELFFGEGSRLTVL.

This clone has just a few counts. The CDR3 protein is CASSLGSLRSAGATNEKLFF. The CDR3 DNA reads TGTGCCAGCAGCTTAGGATCATTGCGGTCCGCGGGGGCAACTAATGAAAAACTGTTTTTT. The V call is TRBV7-6, the J call TRBJ1-4; tentatively, D is TRBD1 (5 bases). Trimming removed 1 base from V and 0 bases from J, with 21 bases in between. Germline assignment: CDR1 SGHVS and CDR2 FNYEAQ. The CDR3 consists of 20 residues.

The rearrangement joins TRBV12-2 to TRBJ1-1; the D call of TRBD1 is as the table states it, not checked on the DNA. TRBV12-2 is assigned pseudogene status. The CDR3 sequence is 11 residues long. The DNA of the CDR3 is TGTGCAAGTCGCACCCGGACAGTAACTTTCTTT. Its protein is CASRTRTVTFF.

The rearrangement links TRBV6-6 to TRBJ2-5; a possible D gene is TRBD2 (5 bases). Germline CDR1 and CDR2: MNHNY and SVGAGI (reference sequence). The CDR3 runs to 14 residues. Trimming removed 9 bases at V and 1 base at J, with 15 bases between. This CDR3 reads CASSRRAFQETQYF. CDR3 in DNA: TGTGCCAGTTCCCGGCGGGCTTTCCAAGAGACCCAGTACTTC.

This clone was seen just once. The chain links TRBV15 to TRBJ1-5; D not certain. The CDR3 spans 14 residues. The germline gives CDR1 LNHNV, CDR2 YYDKDF (reference sequence). Trimming cost V 2 bases and J 3 bases, with 8 bases left between them. DNA of the CDR3: TGTGCCACCAGCAGATTAATGGCCAATCAGCCCCAGCATTTT. It encodes CATSRLMANQPQHF.

This rearrangement joins TRBV5-1 to TRBJ2-1, with 7 bases that match TRBD1. V was clipped by 7 bases and J by 9 bases; unmatched bases: 22. Germline V gene lookup returns CDR1 SGHRS and CDR2 YFSETQ. The CDR3 loop spans 17 amino acids. This chain's CDR3 is CASGSRWADRVIGEQFF. CDR3 sequence (DNA): TGCGCCAGCGGATCCCGTTGGGCCGACAGGGTCATTGGTGAGCAGTTCTTC.

This chain uses TRBV6-6 with TRBJ1-5; 7 nucleotides align to TRBD1. Germline V lookup: CDR1 MNHNY, CDR2 SVGAGI (reference sequence). The CDR3 totals 15 residues. After removal of 7 bases from V and 2 bases from J, the junction contained 8 bases not matched to a gene. This CDR3 is CASNLTGLGNQPQHF. CDR3 nucleotides: TGTGCCAGCAACTTGACAGGGTTAGGCAATCAGCCCCAGCATTTT.

V usage is TRBV4-1 and J usage is TRBJ2-2, with 8 bases matching TRBD1. CDR1 MGHRA and CDR2 YSYEKL come from the germline V gene. The V and J ends lost 1 base and 6 bases, in that order; junction bases with no gene match: 7. The CDR3 runs 16 residues. The CDR3 DNA reads TGCGCCAGCAGCCAAGCCCGGGACAGGTCCTCCGGGGAGCTGTTTTTT. Amino acid sequence: CASSQARDRSSGELFF.

A single count supports this clone. The rearrangement joins TRBV6-5 to TRBJ2-2; D not resolved. The V end lost 3 bases, the J end lost 4 bases, and 9 bases lay between the germline ends. The CDR3 consists of 14 residues. Per germline, CDR1 MNHEY and CDR2 SVGAGI. CDR3 coding DNA: TGTGCCAGCAGTTATGAGGCGTTCACCGGGGAGCTGTTTTTT. This gives the protein CASSYEAFTGELFF.

The V and J genes are TRBV10-3 and TRBJ2-7; D gene ambiguous. The germline V gene has CDR1 ENHRY and CDR2 SYGVKD. V gave up 6 bases and J gave up 2 bases, with 5 bases separating them. The CDR3 loop spans 11 amino acids. This CDR3 is CAIRDTYEQYF. CDR3 DNA sequence: TGTGCCATCAGAGACACCTACGAGCAGTACTTC.

The chain uses TRBV18 and TRBJ2-5; maybe TRBD1 (6 bases). The germline V and J ends were trimmed by 9 bases and 3 bases, with 14 bases remaining between them. Germline CDR1 reads KGHSH; CDR2 reads LQKENI. This CDR3 has 13 amino acids. The CDR3 spells CASRDRQEETQYF. The CDR3 DNA is TGTGCCAGTAGGGATAGACAGGAAGAGACCCAGTACTTC.

V and J are TRBV7-6 and TRBJ1-6; D is uncertain. V dropped 2 bases and J dropped 7 bases, with 6 bases sitting between them. Germline CDR1 and CDR2: SGHVS and FNYEAQ. The CDR3 loop spans 13 amino acids. The CDR3 coding sequence is TGTGCCAGCAGCTTATTACTGAATTCACCCCTCCACTTT. It yields the protein CASSLLLNSPLHF.

The V call is TRBV28, the J call TRBJ1-1; D gene uncertain. This CDR3 region has 14 residues. Germline CDR1 and CDR2: MDHEN and SYDVKM. Trimming took off 3 bases at V and 0 bases at J, with 8 bases between the two ends. CDR3 sequence (DNA): TGTGCCAGCAGTTTTAACAGAGTGAACACTGAAGCTTTCTTT. It encodes CASSFNRVNTEAFF. Complete variable domain (other parts from reference TRBV28 and TRBJ1-1): DVKVTQSSRYLVKRTGEKVFLECVQDMDHENMFWYRQDPGLGLRLIYFSYDVKMKEKGDIPEGYSVSREKKERFSLILESASTNQTSMYLCASSFNRVNTEAFFGQGTRLTVV.

The chain combines TRBV6-5 with TRBJ2-7; TRBD1 matches 8 bases. The CDR3 sequence is 15 residues long. Germline CDR1 MNHEY, CDR2 SVGAGI. V lost 6 bases, J lost 7 bases, and 14 bases stayed unmatched. CDR3 bases: TGTGCCAGCAGGGGGCAGACAGGGGAGGTTGGGGAGCAGTACTTC. This translates into CASRGQTGEVGEQYF.

The rearrangement links TRBV5-5 to TRBJ2-2; possibly TRBD1 for D (5 bases). V lost 2 bases and J 8 bases, leaving 16 bases between the germline ends. This CDR3 is built from 15 residues. The germline gives CDR1 SGHKS, CDR2 YYEKEE (reference sequence). The CDR3 spells CASSFFGQGAGELFF. The CDR3, as DNA: TGTGCCAGCAGCTTTTTTGGGCAGGGTGCAGGGGAGCTGTTTTTT.

The rearrangement joins TRBV4-2 to TRBJ2-5; 10 bases match TRBD2. Trimming cost V 4 bases and J 2 bases; bases outside gene matches: 16. This CDR3 has 19 residues. Germline V CDR1 and CDR2: LGHNA, YNFKEQ. In DNA, the CDR3 is TGTGCCAGCAGCCCAGGGAACGGGGCTAGCGGGGGCACACAAGAGACCCAGTACTTC. Its protein is CASSPGNGASGGTQETQYF.

The V call is TRBV5-6, the J call TRBJ1-3; TRBD1 agrees at 8 bases. The germline gives CDR1 SGHDT, CDR2 YYEEEE. The V gene end was trimmed by 4 bases and the J gene end by 6 bases; junction bases not matched to a gene: 9. This CDR3 has 15 amino acids. CDR3 in amino acids: CASSGTGPLPNTIYF. Written as DNA, the CDR3 is TGTGCCAGCAGCGGGACAGGACCCCTACCAAACACCATATATTTT.

The chain joins TRBV19 to TRBJ1-1; TRBD1 is a possible D gene (6 bases). The CDR3 loop spans 14 amino acids. V was pared by 6 bases and J by 4 bases, with 15 bases between. Germline values: CDR1 LNHDA, CDR2 SQIVND (reference sequence). DNA of the CDR3: TGTGCCAGTAGGTCCAGGGGTAAGGCCACTGAAGCTTTCTTT. Encoded protein: CASRSRGKATEAFF.

The chain joins TRBV5-5 to TRBJ1-4; TRBD1 matches 10 bases. V trimming: 0 bases; J trimming: 8 bases; junction bases outside the gene matches: 13. The germline V gene has CDR1 SGHKS and CDR2 YYEKEE (reference sequence). The CDR3 contains 18 residues. CDR3 DNA sequence: TGTGCCAGCAGCTTGGGACCCGGGACAGGGGACGCCAAAGAAAAACTGTTTTTT. Encoded protein: CASSLGPGTGDAKEKLFF.

The rearrangement uses TRBV5-1 and TRBJ2-6, with 8 nucleotides matching TRBD2. V dropped 2 bases and J dropped 0; count of bases not matched to a gene: 13. The CDR3 is made up of 20 amino acids. The germline V gene has CDR1 SGHRS and CDR2 YFSETQ. The CDR3 nucleotides are TGCGCCAGCAGCTTCCCGGGGGGGGCCTCGACCCCCTCTGGGGCCAACGTCCTGACTTTC. This gives the protein CASSFPGGASTPSGANVLTF. Full variable domain (outside the CDR3, taken from reference TRBV5-1 and TRBJ2-6): KAGVTQTPRYLIKTRGQQVTLSCSPISGHRSVSWYQQTPGQGLQFLFEYFSETQRNKGNFPGRFSGRQFSNSRSEMNVSTLELGDSALYLCASSFPGGASTPSGANVLTFGAGSRLTVL.

The V call is TRBV5-4, the J call TRBJ2-1; the match to TRBD2 covers 12 bases. The ends lost 2 bases at V and 6 bases at J; junction bases unmatched: 3. Germline V gives CDR1 SGHNT, CDR2 YYREEE (reference sequence). The CDR3 contains 15 residues. The CDR3 DNA sequence: TGTGCCAGCAGCTTTTCTAGCGGGGGGGCCAATGAGCAGTTCTTC. This translates into CASSFSSGGANEQFF. Filled out from reference TRBV5-4 and TRBJ2-1, the complete variable domain reads ETGVTQSPTHLIKTRGQQVTLRCSSQSGHNTVSWYQQALGQGPQFIFQYYREEENGRGNFPPRFSGLQFPNYSSELNVNALELDDSALYLCASSFSSGGANEQFFGPGTRLTVL.

This clone was seen a single time. The V gene is TRBV28, the J gene TRBJ2-3; D is possibly TRBD1 (6 bases). The CDR3 contains 13 residues. From germline, CDR1 is MDHEN and CDR2 SYDVKM. The CDR3 nucleotides are TGTGCGATTACAGGGTCCAACACAGATACGCAGTATTTT. Its translation: CAITGSNTDTQYF.